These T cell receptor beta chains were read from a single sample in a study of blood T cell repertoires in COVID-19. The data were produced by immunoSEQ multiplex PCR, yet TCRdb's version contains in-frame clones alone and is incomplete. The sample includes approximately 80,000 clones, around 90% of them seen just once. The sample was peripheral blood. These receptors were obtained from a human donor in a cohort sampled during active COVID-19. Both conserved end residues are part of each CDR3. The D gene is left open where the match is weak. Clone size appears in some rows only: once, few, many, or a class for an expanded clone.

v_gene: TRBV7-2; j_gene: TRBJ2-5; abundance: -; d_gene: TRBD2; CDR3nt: TGTGCCAGCAGCTTAACTAGCGGGGCCCGAGAGACCCAGTACTTC; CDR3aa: CASSLTSGARETQYF
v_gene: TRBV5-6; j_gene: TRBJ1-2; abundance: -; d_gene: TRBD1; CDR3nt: TGTGCCAGCAGCTTCGCGGGACAGCACGGCTACACCTTC; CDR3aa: CASSFAGQHGYTF
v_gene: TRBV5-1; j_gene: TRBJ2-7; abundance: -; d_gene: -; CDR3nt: TGCGCCAGCAGCTTGGAAGGGGGAATCTCCTACGAGCAGTACTTC; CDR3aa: CASSLEGGISYEQYF
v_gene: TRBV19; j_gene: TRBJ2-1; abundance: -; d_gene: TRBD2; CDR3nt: TGTGCCAGTAGGGAGCGGGGGGCTAGCTCCTACAATGAGCAGTTCTTC; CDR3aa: CASRERGASSYNEQFF
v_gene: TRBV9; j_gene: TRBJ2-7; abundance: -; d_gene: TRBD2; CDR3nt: TGTGCCAGCAGCGGGGAGGGACGGAACTCCTACGAGCAGTACTTC; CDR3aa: CASSGEGRNSYEQYF
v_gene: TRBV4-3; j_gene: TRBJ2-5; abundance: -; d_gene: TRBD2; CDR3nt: TGCGCCAGCAGCCGTAGCGGGGGCGGGGAGACCCAGTACTTC; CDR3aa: CASSRSGGGETQYF
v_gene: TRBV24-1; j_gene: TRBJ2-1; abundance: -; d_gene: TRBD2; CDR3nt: TGTGCCACCAGTGATTCCGGGACTAGCGGATACAATGAGCAGTTCTTC; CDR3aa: CATSDSGTSGYNEQFF
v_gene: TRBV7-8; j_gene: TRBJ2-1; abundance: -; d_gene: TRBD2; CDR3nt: TGTGCCAGCAGCTTAGATTTTAGCGGGAGCTACAATGAGCAGTTCTTC; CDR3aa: CASSLDFSGSYNEQFF
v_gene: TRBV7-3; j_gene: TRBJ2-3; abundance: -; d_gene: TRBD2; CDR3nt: TGTGCCAGCAGCTTTGGCGGGGGAGATACGCAGTATTTT; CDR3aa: CASSFGGGDTQYF
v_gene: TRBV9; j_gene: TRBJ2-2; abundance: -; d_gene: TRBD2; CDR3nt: TGTGCCAGCAGCGTAGCGAGGACTAGCGGGAGTATAAAGCTGTTTTTT; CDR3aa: CASSVARTSGSIKLFF
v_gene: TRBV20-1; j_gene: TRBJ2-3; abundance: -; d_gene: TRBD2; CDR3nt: TGCAGTGCTAGTGAGGGACTATCAGAGGGGGATACGCAGTATTTT; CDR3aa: CSASEGLSEGDTQYF
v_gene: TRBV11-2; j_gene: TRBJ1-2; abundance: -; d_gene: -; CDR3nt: TGTGCCAGCAGCTCTTGGGACTTGCAGGGTTCAGCGGATGGCTACACCTTC; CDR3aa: CASSSWDLQGSADGYTF
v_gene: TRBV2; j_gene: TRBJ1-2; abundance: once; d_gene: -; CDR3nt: TGTGCCAGCAGTGAAGCTCAGGGGTCAAGGGGCTACACCTTC; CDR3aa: CASSEAQGSRGYTF
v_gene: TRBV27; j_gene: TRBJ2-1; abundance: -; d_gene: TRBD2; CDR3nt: TGTGCCAGCACCTTGCGGGAGTCTGGGAACAATGAGCAGTTCTTC; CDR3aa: CASTLRESGNNEQFF
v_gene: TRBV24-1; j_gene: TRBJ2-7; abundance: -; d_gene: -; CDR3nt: TGTGCCACCGCAACGGGCAGCGGTCCCGAGCAGTACTTC; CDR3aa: CATATGSGPEQYF
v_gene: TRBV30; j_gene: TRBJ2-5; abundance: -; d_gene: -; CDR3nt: TGTGCCTGGGAGACAGGTCTCGAAGAGACCCAGTACTTC; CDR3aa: CAWETGLEETQYF
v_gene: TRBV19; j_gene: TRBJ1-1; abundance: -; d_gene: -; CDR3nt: TGTGCCAGTAGTATTCCAGGGGTTTGGACTGAAGCTTTCTTT; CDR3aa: CASSIPGVWTEAFF
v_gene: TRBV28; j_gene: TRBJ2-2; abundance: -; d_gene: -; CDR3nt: TGTGCCAGCAGTCTATACGCCGGGACAAAAAACACCGGGGAGCTGTTTTTT; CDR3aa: CASSLYAGTKNTGELFF
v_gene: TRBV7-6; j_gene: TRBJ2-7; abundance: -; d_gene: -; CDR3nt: TGTGCCAGCAGGAAGGGGTCCTCCTACGAGCAGTACTTC; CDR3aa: CASRKGSSYEQYF